This entry concerns a single T cell receptor (beta chain). Its antigen is still unknown. The sample is drawn from a study of regulatory T cells in long-lasting Graves disease. Study observations and caveats: Persistent patients had a count of shared public clonotypes (about 2,500) that exceeded that of new patients (around 1,000).

The time point was: newly diagnosed GD, antithyroid drugs for less than 3 months. Scientists built the TCR library using RNA that was extracted from PBMCs. Investigators prepared the TCR beta libraries by applying iRepertoire HTBI primers and Arm-PCR of CDR3 regions. In TCRdb, the multiplex PCR reads were re-called with MiXCR into one record per CDR3 protein. The sample holds about 440,000 distinct CDR3 sequences, 15% seen once. The same data also contributed to another study, on T cells in Graves' hyperthyroidism and ophthalmopathy. That paper adds: When ophthalmopathy did not progress within 18 months, Graves' hyperthyroidism was considered stable. Diagnoses were made from clinical symptoms, serum measures (thyroxine and TRAb), thyroid ultrasound and orbital computed tomography. Before onset, by a median of approximately 5.9 months, the model predicted ophthalmopathy.

The sequence came from a woman in her thirties with Graves disease. The specimen comprised peripheral blood mononuclear cells (PBMCs), sampled at new diagnosis, from a patient treated with antithyroid drugs.

CDR3 in amino acids: CAISDMDRGRLGYGYTF. CDR3 DNA sequence: TGTGCCATCAGTGATATGGACAGGGGGCGTTTAGGCTATGGCTACACCTTC. V usage is TRBV10-3 and J usage is TRBJ1-2; 11 bases are shared with TRBD1. Germline V CDR1 and CDR2: ENHRY, SYGVKD. This CDR3 spans 17 amino acids. With 3 bases clipped from V and 4 bases from J, the junction kept 10 bases outside the gene matches.